This T cell receptor (beta chain) was observed in a study of spatial heterogeneity in lung cancer. Study-wide findings and caveats: Intratumoral expanded alpha and beta TCR counts were found to track tumor mutation counts.

The time point: sample taken at primary tumor resection. Using its own MiXCR run on the 5' RACE reads, TCRdb lists one record per CDR3 protein. The sample carries roughly 5,700 distinct CDR3 sequences, 13% recorded once. This clonotype is medium-sized by share. Its antigen remains unknown. V lost 6 bases, J lost 5 bases, and 13 bases lay in between. Germline CDR1 MNHEY, CDR2 SVGAGI. The CDR3 has 14 amino acids. The chain uses TRBV6-5 and TRBJ1-4; D remains unclear. The sample in question was lung tumor tissue, obtained at surgery. This sequence was found in a female donor with early-stage non-small cell lung cancer. The CDR3 reads CASSTGDRNEKLFF. The CDR3 nucleotides are TGTGCCAGCAGCACCGGAGACCGGAATGAAAAACTGTTTTTT.